The 9 T cell receptor beta chains given below trace back to one sample, sequenced in a study of T cell responses to AZD1222 COVID-19 vaccine. Method: immunoSEQ multiplex PCR; TCRdb's copy keeps in-frame clones and lacks some. The table includes 120,000 or so clones, 70% to 90% detected once. The sequencing here drew on peripheral blood, taken on day 0 of AZD1222 vaccination. Receptor source: an adult in good health.

This clone was detected only once. This rearrangement joins TRBV7-8 to TRBJ1-5, with 8 positions matching TRBD1. Germline assignment: CDR1 SGHVS and CDR2 FQNEAQ. There are 15 residues in the CDR3. After removal of 4 bases from V and 2 bases from J, the junction contained 4 bases not matched to a gene. The CDR3 DNA is TGTGCCAGCAGCTCCAGGGGGCGCGGCAATCAGCCCCAGCATTTT. Amino acid sequence: CASSSRGRGNQPQHF.

CDR3 DNA sequence: TGTGCCAGCAGCCAACTCGAAGTCTATGGCTACACCTTC. This encodes CASSQLEVYGYTF. The V call is TRBV14, the J call TRBJ1-2; D gene ambiguous. The CDR3 runs 13 residues. Trimming took 2 bases from V and 4 from J, leaving 8 bases between them. Germline V gene lookup returns CDR1 SGHDN and CDR2 FVKESK.

This clone is categorized as medium-sized. The rearrangement uses TRBV7-8 and TRBJ2-2; TRBD2 matches 9 bases. Germline values: CDR1 SGHVS, CDR2 FQNEAQ. With 1 base clipped from V and 7 bases from J, the junction kept 7 bases outside the gene matches. The CDR3 runs 16 residues. The CDR3 DNA follows: TGTGCCAGCAGCTTAGGGGCTAGCGGGGAGATCGGGGAGCTGTTTTTT. It translates to CASSLGASGEIGELFF. Using reference TRBV7-8 and TRBJ2-2 for the parts outside the CDR3, the full variable domain is GAGVSQSPRYKVAKRGQDVALRCDPISGHVSLFWYQQALGQGPEFLTYFQNEAQLDKSGLPSDRFFAERPEGSVSTLKIQRTQQEDSAVYLCASSLGASGEIGELFFGEGSRLTVL.

J is TRBJ2-5 and V is TRBV30; the match to TRBD2 covers 10 bases. The V gene end was trimmed by 3 bases and the J gene end by 5 bases; junction bases not matched to a gene: 6. CDR3 size: 14 residues. In germline, CDR1 is GTSNPN, CDR2 SVGIG (reference sequence). CDR3 loop: CAWRRGTSVETQYF. The CDR3 nucleotides are TGTGCCTGGAGGAGGGGGACTAGCGTGGAGACCCAGTACTTC.

The CDR3 reads CASSVQGGGQETQYF. DNA of the CDR3: TGTGCCAGCAGCGTTCAGGGGGGTGGGCAAGAGACCCAGTACTTC. This chain links TRBV9 with TRBJ2-5, with D possibly being TRBD1 (7 bases). This CDR3 contains 15 residues. V was trimmed by 2 bases and J by 2 bases, leaving 13 bases between them. Germline CDR1 reads SGDLS; CDR2 reads YYNGEE.

The CDR3 is CASSLFLASRGGYTF. CDR3 bases: TGTGCCAGCAGTTTATTTTTGGCCAGTCGGGGCGGCTACACCTTC. The chain joins TRBV28 to TRBJ1-2; possible D gene TRBD1, 5 bases. CDR1 and CDR2 from the germline V gene are MDHEN and SYDVKM. The CDR3 is 15 residues long. Between the trimmed V and J ends, which lost 1 base and 8 bases, there was a span of 17 bases.

Only a few counts were recorded for this clone. The chain employs TRBV27 and TRBJ2-1; no firm D call. The CDR3 covers 11 residues. The germline V gene encodes CDR1 MNHEY and CDR2 SMNVEV (reference sequence). In DNA form, the CDR3 reads TGTCCTCGGGCCCCCGACGGGGAGCAGTTCTTC. Its protein is CPRAPDGEQFF.

The V call is TRBV4-2, the J call TRBJ1-2; 9 bases match TRBD1. The CDR3 consists of 14 residues. V lost 4 bases and J lost 2; bases outside the gene matches: 2. Germline loops: CDR1 LGHNA, CDR2 YNFKEQ. CDR3 coding DNA: TGTGCCAGCAGCCGGGACAGGGAGAACTATGGCTACACCTTC. Translating gives CASSRDRENYGYTF.

The genes are TRBV6-2 or TRBV6-3 and TRBJ1-1; no clear D gene. The V and J ends lost 5 bases and 4 bases respectively, with 14 bases between them. Germline CDR1 is MNHEY and CDR2 is SVGEGT. This CDR3 spans 14 amino acids. The chain's CDR3 is CASSQQNWGTEAFF. CDR3 DNA: TGTGCCAGCAGTCAGCAGAACTGGGGCACTGAAGCTTTCTTT.